Listed here is a single T cell receptor (beta chain). As yet, its antigen is unknown. Healthy bone marrow donors formed the donor group. CDR1 and CDR2 from the germline V gene are LNHNV and YYDKDF (reference sequence). The CDR3 runs 14 residues. V lost 0 bases and J lost 5, with 7 bases in between. A multiplex PCR was run with 60 Vbeta primers and 13 Jbeta primers. Sequencing was performed with immunoSEQ multiplex PCR; in TCRdb, only in-frame clones are kept and a portion is missing. The table includes about 120,000 clones, about four fifths detected once. The record originates from a study of cytomegalovirus exposure and HLA in healthy donors. Study-level information: Samples from HLA-typed donors yielded 85 million to 95 million unique TCRs in an early data release.

Whole-study findings and limits: Being indistinguishable, some V segments were excluded, TRBV6-2 and TRBV6-3 among them.

V usage is TRBV15 and J usage is TRBJ2-2; possibly TRBD2 for D (6 bases). The material sequenced was PBMCs. This clonotype was sampled from a young woman in good health and CMV-seropositive. The CDR3 DNA follows: TGTGCCACCAGCAGAGAGGGGGGTACCGGGGAGCTGTTTTTT. Residues: CATSREGGTGELFF.